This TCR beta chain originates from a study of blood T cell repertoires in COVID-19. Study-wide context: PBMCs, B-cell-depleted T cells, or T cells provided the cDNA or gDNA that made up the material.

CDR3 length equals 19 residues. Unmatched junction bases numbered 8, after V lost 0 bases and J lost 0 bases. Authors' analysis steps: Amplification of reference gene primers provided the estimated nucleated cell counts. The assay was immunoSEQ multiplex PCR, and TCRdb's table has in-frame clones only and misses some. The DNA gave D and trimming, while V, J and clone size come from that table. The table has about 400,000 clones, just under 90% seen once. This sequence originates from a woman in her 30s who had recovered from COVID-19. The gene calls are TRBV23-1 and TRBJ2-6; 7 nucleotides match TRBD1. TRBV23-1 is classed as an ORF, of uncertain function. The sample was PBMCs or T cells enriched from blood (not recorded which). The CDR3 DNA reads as TGCGCCAGCAGTCAATCGAGGGGGCGCGGCGGCTCTGGGGCCAACGTCCTGACTTTC. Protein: CASSQSRGRGGSGANVLTF.